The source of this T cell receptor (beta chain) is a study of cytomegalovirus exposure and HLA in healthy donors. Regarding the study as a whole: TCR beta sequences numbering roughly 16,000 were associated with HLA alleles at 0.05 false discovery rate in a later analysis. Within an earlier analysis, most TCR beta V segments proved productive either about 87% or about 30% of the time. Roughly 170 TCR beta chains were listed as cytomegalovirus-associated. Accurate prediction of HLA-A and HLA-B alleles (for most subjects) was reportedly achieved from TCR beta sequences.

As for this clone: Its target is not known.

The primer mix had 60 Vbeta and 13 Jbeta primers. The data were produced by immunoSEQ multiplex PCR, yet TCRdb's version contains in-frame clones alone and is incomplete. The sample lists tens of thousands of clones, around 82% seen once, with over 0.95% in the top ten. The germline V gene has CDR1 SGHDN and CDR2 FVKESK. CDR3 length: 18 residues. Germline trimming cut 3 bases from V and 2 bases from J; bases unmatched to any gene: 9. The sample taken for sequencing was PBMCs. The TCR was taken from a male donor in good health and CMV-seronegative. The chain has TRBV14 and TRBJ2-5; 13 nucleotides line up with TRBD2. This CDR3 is CASSHQRTSGGIQETQYF. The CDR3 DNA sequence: TGTGCCAGCAGCCACCAACGGACTAGCGGGGGAATTCAAGAGACCCAGTACTTC.